Listed below are T cell receptor beta chains from one sample, sequenced in a study of tumor-infiltrating lymphocytes in oesophageal squamous cell carcinoma. TCRdb analysed the PCR reads with MiXCR anew, one entry per CDR3 protein. The sample records about 20,000 distinct CDR3 sequences, about 41% being singletons. Material for sequencing was normal esophageal tissue next to the tumor. The origin of the receptors is a male donor with esophageal squamous cell carcinoma. Both conserved end residues are part of each CDR3. The order of the fields is clone size, D gene, V gene, J gene, CDR3 protein, CDR3 DNA. D genes are given only for firm matches. A row's size may be missing; if present it is once, few, many or a size class.

>-|-|TRBV7-2|TRBJ1-1
CASSLGSAGTEAFF
TGTGCCAGCAGCTTAGGTTCGGCGGGCACTGAAGCTTTCTTT
>many|-|TRBV5-1|TRBJ2-2
CASSVKLAGELFF
TGCGCCAGCAGCGTTAAACTAGCCGGGGAGCTGTTTTTT
>medium-sized|TRBD2|TRBV6-1|TRBJ2-2
CATSSGSDTGELFF
TGTGCCACCTCTAGCGGGAGCGACACCGGGGAGCTGTTTTTT
>-|TRBD1|TRBV11-1|TRBJ1-1
CASSPEGTGSDAFF
TGTGCCAGCAGCCCTGAAGGGACAGGGTCCGACGCTTTCTTT
>many|TRBD1|TRBV12-3/TRBV12-4|TRBJ1-1
CASSWTGSGEAFF
TGTGCCAGCAGTTGGACAGGATCAGGTGAAGCTTTCTTT
>many|TRBD2|TRBV12-5|TRBJ2-7
CASGLVRWEGPSYEQYF
TGTGCTAGTGGTTTGGTACGGTGGGAGGGCCCCTCCTACGAGCAGTACTTC
>-|-|TRBV11-2|TRBJ2-5
CASSHTGGRETQYF
TGTGCCAGCAGCCATACCGGGGGGCGAGAGACCCAGTACTTC
>-|TRBD1|TRBV7-2|TRBJ1-2
CASSPGQGRYGYTF
TGTGCCAGTTCTCCGGGACAGGGACGCTATGGCTACACCTTC
>-|TRBD2|TRBV6-2/TRBV6-3|TRBJ2-7
CASSPPRVAGFYEQYF
TGTGCCAGCAGTCCCCCTAGGGTAGCGGGATTCTACGAGCAGTACTTC
>once|-|TRBV7-9|TRBJ2-1
CASSPANEQFF
TGTGCCAGCAGCCCCGCCAATGAGCAGTTCTTC
>-|TRBD2|TRBV7-4|TRBJ2-7
CASSSTTTGTSGRGYEQYF
TGTGCCAGCAGCTCCACCACTACCGGGACTAGCGGGAGGGGCTACGAGCAGTACTTC
>few|TRBD1|TRBV5-6|TRBJ1-5
CASSLDRGQPQHF
TGTGCCAGCAGCTTGGACAGGGGCCAGCCCCAGCATTTT
>few|TRBD2|TRBV12-3/TRBV12-4|TRBJ2-5
CASGLARGETQYF
TGTGCCAGTGGACTAGCGCGGGGAGAGACCCAGTACTTC
>-|-|TRBV11-2|TRBJ2-6
CASSLRNPGISGANVLTF
TGTGCCAGCAGTTTAAGGAACCCCGGGATTTCTGGGGCCAACGTCCTGACTTTC
>-|TRBD1|TRBV20-1|TRBJ2-3
CSASVLLTGGLGTDTQYF
TGCAGTGCTAGCGTCCTTCTGACAGGGGGCTTGGGCACAGATACGCAGTATTTT
>once|TRBD1|TRBV6-6|TRBJ2-5
CASSYSTGQGFFSPLHF
TGTGCCAGCAGTTACTCGACGGGACAGGGTTTTTTTTCACCCCTCCACTTC
>-|-|TRBV7-9|TRBJ2-1
CASSSPFMDEQFF
TGTGCCAGCAGCTCCCCCTTTATGGATGAGCAGTTCTTC
>-|TRBD1|TRBV7-8|TRBJ2-7
CASSLDRTGVDEQYF
TGTGCCAGCAGCTTAGATAGGACAGGGGTGGACGAGCAGTACTTC
>medium-sized|-|TRBV6-1|TRBJ2-7
CASSTGFTFHYEQYF
TGTGCCAGCAGTACGGGGTTTACATTTCACTACGAGCAGTACTTC
>many|-|TRBV11-2|TRBJ2-4
CASSLNLWDTFQYF
TGTGCCAGCAGCCTAAACCTCTGGGACACCTTTCAGTACTTC
>large|-|TRBV12-3/TRBV12-4|TRBJ2-5
CASSLSRVETQYF
TGTGCCAGCAGTCTTAGTAGGGTAGAGACCCAGTACTTC
>many|TRBD2|TRBV19|TRBJ2-1
CASRIVAGGPNEQFF
TGTGCCAGTAGAATAGTAGCGGGAGGGCCTAATGAGCAGTTCTTC
>-|TRBD2|TRBV2|TRBJ2-7
CASKELADLSSYEQYF
TGTGCCAGCAAGGAACTAGCGGACCTGAGCTCCTACGAGCAGTACTTC
>many|-|TRBV11-2|TRBJ1-1
CASSPRPPGDPTEAFF
TGTGCCAGCAGCCCCCGGCCCCCAGGGGATCCCACTGAAGCTTTCTTT
>-|-|TRBV7-2|TRBJ2-3
CASSLRSGRTDTQYF
TGTGCCAGCAGCTTACGGAGCGGGCGCACAGATACGCAGTATTTT
>-|TRBD1|TRBV2|TRBJ2-3
CASSVGDSGTDTQYF
TGTGCCAGCAGTGTTGGGGACAGCGGCACAGATACGCAGTATTTT
>many|TRBD1|TRBV6-1|TRBJ1-4
CASAGDRENEKLFF
TGTGCCAGCGCCGGGGACAGGGAAAATGAAAAACTGTTTTTT
>-|-|TRBV6-6|TRBJ1-6
CASSSAGFSAGSPLHF
TGTGCCAGCAGTTCCGCAGGTTTCAGCGCGGGGTCACCCCTCCACTTT
>-|-|TRBV7-8|TRBJ2-6
CASSLDSLNNVLTF
TGTGCCAGCAGCTTGGACAGCTTAAACAACGTCCTGACTTTC
>-|TRBD2|TRBV7-4|TRBJ2-5
CASSYLAGGVQETQYF
TGTGCCAGCAGCTACCTAGCGGGAGGGGTCCAAGAGACCCAGTACTTC
>-|-|TRBV7-9|TRBJ2-3
CASSLESRVGTDTQYF
TGTGCCAGCAGCTTAGAGAGCAGGGTAGGCACAGATACGCAGTATTTT
>once|-|TRBV7-6|TRBJ2-7
CASSPGYTDTQYF
TGTGCCAGCAGCCCTGGGTACACAGATACGCAGTACTTC
>-|-|TRBV7-3|TRBJ2-2
CASSLLSGFTGELFF
TGTGCCAGCAGCTTACTCTCAGGGTTTACCGGGGAGCTGTTTTTT
>many|-|TRBV5-4|TRBJ2-3
CASSTRGLPTDTQYF
TGTGCCAGCAGCACCAGAGGACTACCCACAGATACGCAGTATTTT
>-|-|TRBV7-3|TRBJ2-7
CASSRDSENSPLHF
TGTGCCAGCAGCCGCGACAGTGAGAATTCACCCCTCCACTTC
>-|-|TRBV7-2|TRBJ2-3
CASSFIGDTQYF
TGTGCCAGCAGCTTCATCGGAGATACGCAGTATTTT
>many|TRBD2|TRBV5-4|TRBJ2-5
CASSFKLAGQETQYF
TGTGCCAGCAGCTTCAAACTAGCGGGACAAGAGACCCAGTACTTC
>-|-|TRBV7-8|TRBJ2-7
CASSLGPGNYEQYF
TGTGCCAGCAGCTTAGGGCCAGGGAACTACGAGCAGTACTTC
>many|-|TRBV10-1|TRBJ2-7
CASSVSGTYEQYF
TGCGCCAGCAGTGTTAGTGGGACCTACGAGCAGTACTTC
>-|-|TRBV7-2|TRBJ1-2
CASSFGGNYGYTF
TGTGCCAGCAGCTTCGGCGGAAACTATGGCTACACCTTC
>-|TRBD1|TRBV12-3/TRBV12-4|TRBJ2-3
CASSRLGTGTDTQYF
TGTGCCAGCAGCCGCCTGGGGACAGGGACAGATACGCAGTATTTT
>few|TRBD1|TRBV5-1|TRBJ1-2
CASSRGQGLSGYTF
TGCGCCAGCAGCCGAGGACAGGGGTTAAGTGGCTACACCTTC
>-|-|TRBV7-4|TRBJ2-6
CASNLGVRAVLRF
-
>many|TRBD1|TRBV24-1|TRBJ1-2
CATSDNDRGRDYGYTF
TGTGCCACCAGTGATAATGACAGGGGAAGGGACTATGGCTACACCTTC
>-|TRBD2|TRBV7-2|TRBJ2-5
CASSQRLASGGQETQYF
TGTGCCAGCAGTCAAAGACTGGCCAGCGGGGGACAAGAGACCCAGTACTTC
>-|TRBD2|TRBV12-3/TRBV12-4|TRBJ2-1
CASSSWGVGLDPFF
TGTGCCAGCAGTTCCTGGGGGGTCGGACTAGATCCGTTCTTC
>few|TRBD2|TRBV11-3|TRBJ2-1
CASSLGTSALGEQFF
TGTGCCAGCAGCTTAGGGACTAGCGCTCTAGGAGAGCAGTTCTTC
>-|-|TRBV28|TRBJ1-1
CASSLNPQNTEAFF
TGTGCCAGCAGTTTAAATCCCCAGAACACTGAAGCTTTCTTT
>many|-|TRBV5-6|TRBJ1-1
CASSSLVLRNTEAFF
TGTGCCAGCAGCTCACTGGTGTTAAGGAACACTGAAGCTTTCTTT
>few|TRBD1|TRBV7-8|TRBJ1-2
CASSQEGQGAGGYTF
TGTGCCAGCAGCCAGGAGGGACAGGGGGCTGGTGGCTACACCTTC
>-|-|TRBV28|TRBJ2-3
CASSSPSRSTDTQYF
TGTGCCAGCAGTTCCCCGTCGCGGAGCACAGATACGCAGTATTTT
>-|TRBD1|TRBV28|TRBJ1-5
CASSLGQGEGANQPQHF
TGTGCCAGCAGTTTAGGACAGGGGGAAGGGGCCAATCAGCCCCAGCATTTT
>many|-|TRBV6-4|TRBJ2-7
CASPSFDNEQYF
TGTGCCAGCCCCTCATTTGACAATGAGCAGTACTTC
>-|TRBD2|TRBV7-9|TRBJ2-5
CASSAGDQETQYF
TGTGCCAGCAGCGCGGGGGACCAAGAGACCCAGTACTTC